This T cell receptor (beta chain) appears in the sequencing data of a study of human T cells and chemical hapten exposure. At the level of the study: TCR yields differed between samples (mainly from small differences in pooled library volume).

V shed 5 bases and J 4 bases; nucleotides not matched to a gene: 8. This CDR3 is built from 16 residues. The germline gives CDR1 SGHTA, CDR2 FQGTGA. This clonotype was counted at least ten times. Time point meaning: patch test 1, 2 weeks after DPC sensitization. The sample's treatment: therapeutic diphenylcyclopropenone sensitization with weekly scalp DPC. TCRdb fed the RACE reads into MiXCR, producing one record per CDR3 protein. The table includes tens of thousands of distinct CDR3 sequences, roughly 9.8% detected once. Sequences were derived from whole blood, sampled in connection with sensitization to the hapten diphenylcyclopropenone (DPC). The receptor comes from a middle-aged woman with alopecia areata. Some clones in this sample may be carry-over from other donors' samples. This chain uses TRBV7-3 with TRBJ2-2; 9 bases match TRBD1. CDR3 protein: CASSRTGGSGTGELFF. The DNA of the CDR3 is TGTGCCAGCAGCCGCACAGGGGGCAGTGGCACCGGGGAGCTGTTTTTT.